This T cell receptor (beta chain) came from a study of T cell responses to AZD1222 COVID-19 vaccine. This table comes from immunoSEQ multiplex PCR, and its TCRdb copy is limited to in-frame clones, with some not included. This table has 100,000 to 150,000 clones, around 92% appearing once. The CDR3 loop spans 14 amino acids. Germline values: CDR1 SGHRS, CDR2 YFSETQ. V dropped 4 bases and J dropped 2 bases, with 12 bases sitting between them. Sequenced material: peripheral blood, taken on day 0 of AZD1222 vaccination. The rearrangement links TRBV5-1 to TRBJ1-2; D remains ambiguous. The sequence came from an adult in good health. This chain's CDR3 is CASSGDGLNYGYTF. As DNA, the CDR3 is TGCGCCAGCAGCGGCGACGGGCTGAACTATGGCTACACCTTC.